Listed here are 25 T cell receptor beta chains from one sample, sequenced in a study of T cell responses to AZD1222 COVID-19 vaccine. Using immunoSEQ multiplex PCR, the repertoire was profiled, and TCRdb retains in-frame clones only, with some absent. The sample yields some 120,000 clones, approximately 83% seen once. The sequencing here drew on peripheral blood, taken on day 0 of AZD1222 vaccination. These receptor sequences come from an adult in good health.

This rearrangement joins TRBV19 to TRBJ1-2; TRBD1 might be the D (6 bases). Per germline, CDR1 LNHDA and CDR2 SQIVND (reference sequence). The V end was cut by 3 bases, the J end by 4 bases, with 18 bases between. CDR3 size: 16 residues. The CDR3 nucleotides read TGTGCCAGTAGTATGGCGCGGGTTGGGGGCGGCTATGGCTACACCTTC. It translates to CASSMARVGGGYGYTF.

This clone has just a few counts. This sequence joins TRBV4-2 and TRBJ2-1; the D is unclear. V was shortened by 0 bases and J by 9 bases, with 9 bases between the two germline ends. Germline lookup yields CDR1 LGHNA and CDR2 YNFKEQ. This CDR3 has 13 residues. The CDR3 sequence: CASSQDGNSEQFF. The CDR3 region has the DNA TGTGCCAGCAGCCAAGATGGGAATAGTGAGCAGTTCTTC.

The chain employs TRBV19 and TRBJ2-7, with unresolved D. Germline assignment: CDR1 LNHDA and CDR2 SQIVND (reference sequence). Trimming took off 3 bases at V and 0 bases at J, with 12 bases between the two ends. The CDR3 has 15 residues. The CDR3 is CASSISPHSSYEQYF. The CDR3 nucleotides are TGTGCCAGTAGTATCAGCCCCCATAGCTCCTACGAGCAGTACTTC.

The chain has TRBV2 and TRBJ1-6; D may be TRBD1 (6 bases). CDR1 is SNHLY, CDR2 FYNNEI, per germline. This CDR3 contains 14 residues. Deletions cut 5 bases from V and 6 bases from J, with 11 bases between. CDR3 bases: TGTGCCAGCAGTCCGGGACACGTTAATTCACCCCTCCACTTT. The encoded protein is CASSPGHVNSPLHF.

The chain couples TRBV18 to TRBJ1-2; TRBD1 aligns across 7 bases. Losses at the gene ends were 3 bases for V and 5 bases for J; bases not matched to a gene: 6. The CDR3 runs to 14 residues. Germline V gene data show CDR1 as KGHSH and CDR2 as LQKENI. CDR3 nucleotide sequence: TGTGCCAGCTCACCTACGACAGGGTCGTATGGCTACACCTTC. This codes for CASSPTTGSYGYTF.

In DNA form, the CDR3 reads TGTGCCAGCTCACCTGGGACAGGGGGCGGTGTGTTCTTC. It yields the protein CASSPGTGGGVFF. The chain employs TRBV18 and TRBJ2-1; 12 bases are a match to TRBD1. CDR1 and CDR2 from the germline V gene are KGHSH and LQKENI. V lost 3 bases to trimming and J lost 15 bases; unmatched junction nucleotides: 6. CDR3 size: 13 residues.

J is TRBJ2-1 and V is TRBV7-3; 12 bases fit TRBD2. Germline-derived CDR1 and CDR2 are SGHTA and FQGTGA. CDR3 length: 18 amino acids. V dropped 1 base and J dropped 2; count of bases not matched to a gene: 6. CDR3: CASSLKGASGRAYNEQFF. The CDR3 DNA follows: TGTGCCAGCAGCTTAAAAGGGGCTAGCGGGAGGGCCTACAATGAGCAGTTCTTC.

The chain employs TRBV7-9 and TRBJ1-2, with D perhaps TRBD1 (6 bases). CDR3 size: 14 residues. V lost 5 bases and J 2 bases, leaving 12 bases between the germline ends. CDR1 is SEHNR and CDR2 is FQNEAQ in the germline V gene (reference sequence). The CDR3 spells CASSPLQGNYGYTF. As DNA, the CDR3 is TGTGCCAGCAGCCCCCTTCAGGGGAACTATGGCTACACCTTC.

The chain joins TRBV9 to TRBJ1-2; D gene ambiguous. Looked up from germline, CDR1 is SGDLS and CDR2 is YYNGEE. This CDR3 contains 12 residues. The ends were cut back, 7 bases at V and 4 bases at J, with 11 bases in the middle. The CDR3 protein is CASHSSGYGYTF. In DNA form, the CDR3 reads TGTGCCAGCCACAGCTCTGGCTATGGCTACACCTTC.

This chain joins TRBV11-1 and TRBJ1-1; D is ambiguous. Germline assignment: CDR1 SGHAT and CDR2 FQDESV (reference sequence). Trimming stripped 4 bases from V and 1 base from J, with 7 bases between. CDR3 length equals 13 residues. CDR3: CASSSRGNTEAFF. CDR3 coding DNA: TGTGCCAGCAGCTCCAGAGGGAACACTGAAGCTTTCTTT. The full variable domain, rest sourced from reference TRBV11-1 and TRBJ1-1, is EAEVAQSPRYKITEKSQAVAFWCDPISGHATLYWYRQILGQGPELLVQFQDESVVDDSQLPKDRFSAERLKGVDSTLKIQPAELGDSAMYLCASSSRGNTEAFFGQGTRLTVV.

This clone was counted only a few times. This chain joins TRBV3-1 (or the pseudogene TRBV3-2) and TRBJ2-7; 9 bases are a match to TRBD2. This CDR3 has 14 amino acids. The V gene's germline CDR1 is LGHDT and CDR2 YNNKEL (reference sequence). With V trimmed by 6 bases and J by 7 bases, 10 bases remained unmatched. For the CDR3, the DNA is TGTGCCAGCAGGCGCGTAGCGGGAGTGGGGGAGCAGTACTTC. Protein product: CASRRVAGVGEQYF.

This chain connects TRBV6-2 or TRBV6-3 to TRBJ2-1; TRBD2 aligns across 9 bases. This CDR3 spans 14 amino acids. Trimming removed 4 bases from V and 9 bases from J; junction bases left unmatched: 7. Germline CDR1 MNHEY, CDR2 SVGEGT. CDR3 nucleotides: TGTGCCAGCAGTTCAAGCGGGGGGCCAAGTGAGCAGTTCTTC. Amino acid sequence: CASSSSGGPSEQFF.

The V gene is TRBV5-5, the J gene TRBJ1-5, with 8 bases fitting TRBD1. The CDR3 is 14 amino acids. The J segment lost 2 bases and the V segment lost 5 bases, leaving 3 bases of the junction unmatched. From germline, CDR1 is SGHKS and CDR2 YYEKEE (reference sequence). The CDR3 reads CASRVGQGNQPQHF. The DNA of the CDR3 is TGTGCCAGCAGGGTGGGACAGGGCAATCAGCCCCAGCATTTT.

This sequence joins TRBV23-1 and TRBJ2-7; TRBD1 matches at 7 bases. TRBV23-1 is noted as an ORF with a role that remains uncertain. The ends lost 10 bases at V and 0 bases at J; junction bases unmatched: 12. This CDR3 is 15 amino acids long. The CDR3 DNA sequence: TGCGCCAACCCCCCCTCCGGGACAGTCTCCTACGAGCAGTACTTC. It encodes CANPPSGTVSYEQYF.

This clone has only one observation. The chain links TRBV29-1 to TRBJ1-2; D gene ambiguous. Trimming cost V 2 bases and J 4 bases, with 8 bases left between them. This CDR3 has 12 amino acids. Germline-derived CDR1 and CDR2 are SQVTM and ANQGSEA. The CDR3 DNA is TGCAGCGTTGAACATCTTGGCTATGGCTACACCTTC. Translated, it gives CSVEHLGYGYTF.

V and J are TRBV7-3 and TRBJ2-7, with D possibly being TRBD1 (6 bases). The germline V gene encodes CDR1 SGHTA and CDR2 FQGTGA. The CDR3 has 15 amino acids. Trimming left V 4 bases short and J 3 bases short, with 16 bases between. The chain's CDR3 is CASSYQPGAYYEQYF. CDR3 in DNA: TGTGCCAGCAGCTATCAGCCAGGGGCCTACTACGAGCAGTACTTC.

The gene calls are TRBV27 and TRBJ1-2; TRBD1 agrees at 8 bases. V was pared by 8 bases and J by 7 bases, with 9 bases of the junction left unmatched. Per germline, CDR1 MNHEY and CDR2 SMNVEV (reference sequence). This CDR3 contains 13 residues. CDR3 nucleotides: TGTGCCAGCCAACTTACAGGGGGGGGTGGCTACACCTTC. This translates into CASQLTGGGGYTF.

Ten or more counts support this clone. The V call is TRBV3-1 (or the pseudogene TRBV3-2), the J call TRBJ1-2; 7 positions match TRBD1. This CDR3 has 15 residues. Germline V lookup: CDR1 LGHDT, CDR2 YNNKEL (reference sequence). V was clipped by 2 bases and J by 5 bases; unmatched bases: 8. The CDR3 nucleotides read TGTGCCAGCAGCCAACTTCCGGACAGGAGATATGGCTACACCTTC. This sequence encodes CASSQLPDRRYGYTF.

This clone has a handful of counts. This chain connects TRBV4-1 to TRBJ1-1, with D unresolved. The CDR3 has 15 amino acids. Between the trimmed V and J ends, which lost 0 bases and 2 bases, there was a span of 10 bases. Germline CDR1 MGHRA, CDR2 YSYEKL. The CDR3 region has the DNA TGCGCCAGCAGCCAAGACGAGGGCGCCAACACTGAAGCTTTCTTT. This codes for CASSQDEGANTEAFF.

V usage is TRBV6-6 and J usage is TRBJ2-1; 11 bases align to TRBD2. The CDR3 length is 18 residues. Germline trimming cut 5 bases from V and 5 bases from J; bases unmatched to any gene: 14. Germline assignment: CDR1 MNHNY and CDR2 SVGAGI (reference sequence). As DNA, the CDR3 is TGTGCCAGCAGTCCCCGGGTAGCGGGAGGGCTTAAGAACAATGAGCAGTTCTTC. It codes for CASSPRVAGGLKNNEQFF.

CDR3 nucleotides: TGTGCCACCAGCAGAGATTTCGGGACAGGGACCAGGATCCAGCATTTT. This codes for CATSRDFGTGTRIQHF. This sequence joins TRBV15 and TRBJ1-5; 9 bases are a match to TRBD1. Germline V gives CDR1 LNHNV, CDR2 YYDKDF (reference sequence). V shed 0 bases, J shed 12 bases, and the junction held 12 bases outside the gene matches. The CDR3 is 16 amino acids. Combining the CDR3 with reference TRBV15 and TRBJ1-5 gives the whole variable domain DAMVIQNPRYQVTQFGKPVTLSCSQTLNHNVMYWYQQKSSQAPKLLFHYYDKDFNNEADTPDNFQSRRPNTSFCFLDIRSPGLGDTAMYLCATSRDFGTGTRIQHFGDGTRLSIL.

This chain connects TRBV7-2 to TRBJ2-2; possible D gene TRBD1, 6 bases. The germline V gene has CDR1 SGHTA and CDR2 FQGNSA. The V end was cut by 2 bases, the J end by 8 bases, with 12 bases between. This CDR3 is 14 amino acids long. CDR3 in DNA: TGTGCCAGCAGCTTATATTCTGGGACAGGGGAGCTGTTTTTT. This codes for CASSLYSGTGELFF.

V usage is TRBV15 and J usage is TRBJ2-1; TRBD1 might be the D (5 bases). Germline V gene lookup returns CDR1 LNHNV and CDR2 YYDKDF (reference sequence). There are 12 residues in the CDR3. V lost 5 bases to trimming and J lost 8 bases, with 10 bases between them. The CDR3 reads CATSDTGHEQFF. Here the CDR3 DNA reads TGTGCCACCAGCGACACAGGACATGAGCAGTTCTTC.

This sequence joins TRBV19 and TRBJ2-6; D call uncertain. V was trimmed by 10 bases and J by 4 bases, leaving 14 bases between them. This CDR3 has 14 residues. From germline, CDR1 is LNHDA and CDR2 SQIVND (reference sequence). CDR3 nucleotides: TGTGCCACCAGACCCAGCGCGGGGGCCAACGTCCTGACTTTC. Encoded protein: CATRPSAGANVLTF.

This clone was detected only once. V usage is TRBV7-2 and J usage is TRBJ2-1, with TRBD2 identical over 8 bases. Germline V gene lookup returns CDR1 SGHTA and CDR2 FQGNSA. The CDR3 has 16 amino acids. The V segment lost 2 bases and the J segment 7 bases; nucleotides outside the gene matches: 10. The CDR3 is CASSLILAGKFNEQFF. In DNA, the CDR3 is TGTGCCAGCAGCTTAATCCTAGCGGGTAAATTTAATGAGCAGTTCTTC.